This TCR beta chain was observed in a study of T cells after yellow fever vaccination. Overall study context: Fractions of limited cellularity were prepared by means of SMART-Seq v4 Ultra Low Input.

Synthesis of TCR cDNA relied on 5'RACE template switching, which attached a universal primer site and UMIs. TCRdb used MiXCR to reprocess the 5' RACE reads, holding one entry per CDR3 protein. The sample has some 350,000 distinct CDR3 sequences; 8.5% to 9% are singletons. General study points: Most clones from primary vaccination resurfaced after the booster (about 95% CD4, 88% CD8). FACS-sorted repertoires could harbor abundant contaminating bulk-population clonotypes.

CDR3 length equals 14 residues. Per germline, CDR1 DFQATT and CDR2 SNEGSKA (reference sequence). Trimming cost V 6 bases and J 9 bases; bases outside gene matches: 11. This clonotype was detected a few times. Its antigen is unidentified. The sequenced sample was PBMCs, obtained on the day of the first yellow fever vaccination. This sequence originates from a man in his late teens or twenties who received the YFV17D yellow fever vaccine. The V and J genes are TRBV20-1 and TRBJ1-6; 7 nucleotides agree with TRBD1. The CDR3 reads CSARGKPPSSPLHF. CDR3 sequence (DNA): TGCAGTGCCAGGGGGAAACCACCAAGTTCACCCCTCCACTTT.